Here is one T cell receptor beta chain with its context. Its antigen is unidentified. A read error may account for a junction end that differs from germline. The identical CDR3 is also encoded by other nucleotide sequences in the sample. PCR used 60 Vbeta primers and 13 Jbeta primers. Produced via immunoSEQ multiplex PCR; TCRdb's table is partial and in-frame only. The table records about 130,000 clones, about 80% of them present only once. The data derive from a study of cytomegalovirus exposure and HLA in healthy donors. The CDR3 has 13 residues. Germline V gene lookup returns CDR1 MDHEN and CDR2 SYDVKM. Broader study findings: Judged likely to be a sequencing artifact was a cluster of highly shared sequence variants. For most subjects, TCR beta sequences were reported to predict HLA-A and HLA-B alleles with accuracy.

Source material: PBMCs. The receptor was isolated from a man younger than 40 in good health. The rearrangement links TRBV28 to TRBJ1-1; no clear D. The chain's CDR3 is CASSFNSFTEAFF. CDR3 DNA sequence: TGTGCCAGCAGTTTTAACAGCTTCACTGAGGCTTTCTTT.